This T cell receptor beta chain originates from a study of T cell responses to AZD1222 COVID-19 vaccine. Study-wide background: Second-dose recipients at about 4 or about 12 weeks were treated as one pooled group.

This table comes from immunoSEQ multiplex PCR, and its TCRdb copy is limited to in-frame clones, with some not included. The table has roughly 100,000 clones, about 89% seen once. V was clipped by 4 bases and J by 5 bases, with 20 bases between them. The CDR3 is made up of 17 amino acids. Germline V CDR1 and CDR2: LGHDT, YNNKEL (reference sequence). V gene TRBV3-1 (or the pseudogene TRBV3-2) combines with J gene TRBJ1-4, with a weak D call TRBD1 (6 bases). Here the sequenced sample was peripheral blood, taken on day 0 of AZD1222 vaccination. The TCR comes from an adult in good health. CDR3 loop: CASSPIQGKGQNEKLFF. CDR3 DNA sequence: TGTGCCAGCAGCCCTATACAGGGTAAAGGGCAAAATGAAAAACTGTTTTTT.